Given below is one T cell receptor beta chain in context. Its antigen remains unknown. V was clipped by 0 bases and J by 0 bases; unmatched bases: 11. CDR1 is ENHRY and CDR2 is SYGVKD in the germline V gene. The CDR3 loop spans 21 amino acids. This sample stems from a study of shared clonotypes between healthy human individuals. At deep level, the assay was performed. TCRdb keeps only in-frame clones here, not all; method: immunoSEQ multiplex PCR. The sample contains about 2.2 million clones, 85% to 95% of which appear only once. CD45RO-negative, CCR7-selected cells formed the naive CD8 fraction, which excluded terminally differentiated effector memory CD45RA+ cells. Donors were healthy HIV-negative adults without recently reported acute infections or vaccinations. Study findings and constraints: With a handful of donors compared, around 4.7% of naive CD4 clonotypes were shared.

This TCR was recovered from a man in his late teens or twenties in good health. Some clones in this sample may be carry-over from other donors' samples. The chain links TRBV10-3 to TRBJ2-6; 10 bases are a match to TRBD2. The sample comprised naive CD8+ T cells from PBMCs. The CDR3 region is CAISESAVGLAFPSGANVLTF. The CDR3, as DNA: TGTGCCATCAGTGAGTCGGCTGTGGGACTAGCGTTCCCCTCTGGGGCCAACGTCCTGACTTTC.